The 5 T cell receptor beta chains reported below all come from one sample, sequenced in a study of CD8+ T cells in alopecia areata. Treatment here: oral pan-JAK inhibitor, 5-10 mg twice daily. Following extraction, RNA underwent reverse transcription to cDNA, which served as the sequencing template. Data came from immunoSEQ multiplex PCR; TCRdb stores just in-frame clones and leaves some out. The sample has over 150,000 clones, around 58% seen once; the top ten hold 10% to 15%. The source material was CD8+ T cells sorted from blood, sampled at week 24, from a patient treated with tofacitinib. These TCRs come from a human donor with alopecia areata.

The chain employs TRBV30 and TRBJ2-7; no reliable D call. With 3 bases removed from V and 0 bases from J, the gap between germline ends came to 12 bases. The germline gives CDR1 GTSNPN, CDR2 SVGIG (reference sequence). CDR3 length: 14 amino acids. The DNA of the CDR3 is TGTGCCTGGAGCGGGCCCCCGTCCTCCTACGAGCAGTACTTC. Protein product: CAWSGPPSSYEQYF.

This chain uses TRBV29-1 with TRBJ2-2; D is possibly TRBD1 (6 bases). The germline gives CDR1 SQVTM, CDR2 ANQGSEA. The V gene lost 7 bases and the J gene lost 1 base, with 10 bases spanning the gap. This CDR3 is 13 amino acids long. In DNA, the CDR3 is TGCAGCGCGGTACAGGGGAACACCGGGGAGCTGTTTTTT. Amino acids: CSAVQGNTGELFF.

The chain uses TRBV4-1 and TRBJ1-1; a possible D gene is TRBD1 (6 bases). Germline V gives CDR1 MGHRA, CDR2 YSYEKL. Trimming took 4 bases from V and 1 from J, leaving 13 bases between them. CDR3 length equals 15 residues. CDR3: CASSLRTDRNTEAFF. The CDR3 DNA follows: TGCGCCAGCAGCCTTCGGACAGATCGGAACACTGAAGCTTTCTTT.

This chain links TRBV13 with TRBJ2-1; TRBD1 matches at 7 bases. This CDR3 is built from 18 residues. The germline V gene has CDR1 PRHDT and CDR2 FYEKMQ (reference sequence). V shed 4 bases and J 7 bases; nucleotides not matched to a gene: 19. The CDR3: CASSSPPSVGQAGNEQFF. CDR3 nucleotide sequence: TGTGCCAGCAGCTCCCCACCCAGCGTAGGACAGGCAGGGAATGAGCAGTTCTTC.

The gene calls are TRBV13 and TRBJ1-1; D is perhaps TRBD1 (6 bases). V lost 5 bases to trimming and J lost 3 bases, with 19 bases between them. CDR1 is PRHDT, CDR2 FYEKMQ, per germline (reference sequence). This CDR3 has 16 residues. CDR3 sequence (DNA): TGTGCCAGCAGCCCTGAGGCGGGACAAGGATACACTGAAGCTTTCTTT. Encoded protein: CASSPEAGQGYTEAFF.